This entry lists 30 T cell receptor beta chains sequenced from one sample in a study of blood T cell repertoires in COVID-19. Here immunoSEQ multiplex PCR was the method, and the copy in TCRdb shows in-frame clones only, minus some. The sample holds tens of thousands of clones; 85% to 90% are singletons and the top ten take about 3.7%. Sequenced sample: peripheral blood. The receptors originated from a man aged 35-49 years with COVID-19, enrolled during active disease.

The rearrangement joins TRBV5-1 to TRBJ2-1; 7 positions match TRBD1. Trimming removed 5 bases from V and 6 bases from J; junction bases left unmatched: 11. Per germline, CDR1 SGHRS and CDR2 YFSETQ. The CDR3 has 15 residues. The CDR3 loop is CASSSGTVSTNEQFF. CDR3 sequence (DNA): TGCGCCAGCAGTTCCGGGACAGTGAGTACCAATGAGCAGTTCTTC.

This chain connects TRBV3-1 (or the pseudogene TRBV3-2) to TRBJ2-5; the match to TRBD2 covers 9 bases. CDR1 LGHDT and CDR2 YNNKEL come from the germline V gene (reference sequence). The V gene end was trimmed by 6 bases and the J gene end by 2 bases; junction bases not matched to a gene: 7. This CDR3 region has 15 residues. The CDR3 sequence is CASSKASGEQETQYF. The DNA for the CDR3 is TGTGCCAGCAGTAAGGCTAGCGGGGAGCAAGAGACCCAGTACTTC.

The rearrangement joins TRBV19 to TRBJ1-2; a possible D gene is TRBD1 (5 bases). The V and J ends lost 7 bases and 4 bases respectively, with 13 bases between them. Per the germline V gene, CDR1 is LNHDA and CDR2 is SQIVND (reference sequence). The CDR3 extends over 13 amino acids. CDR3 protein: CASNQGAGYGYTF. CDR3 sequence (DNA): TGTGCCAGTAATCAAGGGGCAGGCTATGGCTACACCTTC.

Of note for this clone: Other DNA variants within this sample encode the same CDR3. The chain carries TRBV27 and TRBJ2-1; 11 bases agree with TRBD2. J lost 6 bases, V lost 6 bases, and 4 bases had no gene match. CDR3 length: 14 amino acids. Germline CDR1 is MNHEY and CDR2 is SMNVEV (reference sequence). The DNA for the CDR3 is TGTGCCAGCAGCCTACTAGCGGGAGCCAATGAGCAGTTCTTC. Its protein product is CASSLLAGANEQFF.

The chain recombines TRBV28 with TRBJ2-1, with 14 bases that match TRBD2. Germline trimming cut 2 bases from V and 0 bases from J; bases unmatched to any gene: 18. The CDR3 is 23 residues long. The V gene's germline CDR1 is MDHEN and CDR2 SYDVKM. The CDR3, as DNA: TGTGCCAGCAGTTTAGGAGGACTAGCGGGAGGTGGTGGTTGGGGTAGCTCCTACAATGAGCAGTTCTTC. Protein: CASSLGGLAGGGGWGSSYNEQFF.

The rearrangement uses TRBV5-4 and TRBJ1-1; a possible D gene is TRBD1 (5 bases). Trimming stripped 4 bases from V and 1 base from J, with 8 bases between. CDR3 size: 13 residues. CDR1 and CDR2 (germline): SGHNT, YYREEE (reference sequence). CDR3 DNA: TGTGCCAGCAGCCCAACAGGGAACACTGAAGCTTTCTTT. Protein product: CASSPTGNTEAFF.

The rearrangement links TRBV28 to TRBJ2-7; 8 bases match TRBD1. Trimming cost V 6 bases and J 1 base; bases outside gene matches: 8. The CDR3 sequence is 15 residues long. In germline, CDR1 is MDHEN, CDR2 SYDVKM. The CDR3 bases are TGTGCCAGCAGCCAAGGACAGGGATTTTCCTACGAGCAGTACTTC. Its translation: CASSQGQGFSYEQYF.

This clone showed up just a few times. The CDR3 spells CASSEGSRVISPLHF. The CDR3 region has the DNA TGTGCCAGCAGTGAAGGTTCCAGGGTTATATCACCCCTCCACTTT. The chain is built from TRBV6-1 and TRBJ1-6; a possible D gene is TRBD1 (5 bases). V was cut by 1 base and J by 10 bases, with 14 bases left in between. Germline-derived CDR1 and CDR2 are MNHNS and SASEGT. There are 15 residues in the CDR3.

For the CDR3, the DNA is TGTGCCAGCAGTGAAGCCTGGGACAGGGTGACTGAAGCTTTCTTT. Its protein product is CASSEAWDRVTEAFF. The gene calls are TRBV6-1 and TRBJ1-1, with TRBD1 matching over 9 bases. The CDR3 is made up of 15 amino acids. V shed 0 bases and J 5 bases; nucleotides not matched to a gene: 4. Looked up from germline, CDR1 is MNHNS and CDR2 is SASEGT.

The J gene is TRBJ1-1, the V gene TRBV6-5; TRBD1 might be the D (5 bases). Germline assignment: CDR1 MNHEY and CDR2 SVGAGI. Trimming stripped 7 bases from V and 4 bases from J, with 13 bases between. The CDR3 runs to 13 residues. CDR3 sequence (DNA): TGTGCCAGCACTGTCCCGGGGGGCACTGAAGCTTTCTTT. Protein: CASTVPGGTEAFF.

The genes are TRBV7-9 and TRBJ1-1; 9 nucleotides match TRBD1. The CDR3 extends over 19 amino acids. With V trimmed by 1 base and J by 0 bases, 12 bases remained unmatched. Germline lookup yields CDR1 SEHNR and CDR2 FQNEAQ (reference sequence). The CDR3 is CASSLGALKQGALNTEAFF. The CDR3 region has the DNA TGTGCCAGCAGCTTAGGGGCTCTAAAACAGGGGGCCCTGAACACTGAAGCTTTCTTT.

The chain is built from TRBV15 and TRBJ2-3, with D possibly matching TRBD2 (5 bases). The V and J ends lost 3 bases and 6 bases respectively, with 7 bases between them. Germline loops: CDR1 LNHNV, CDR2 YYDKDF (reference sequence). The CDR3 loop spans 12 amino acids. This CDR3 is CATSRREDTQYF. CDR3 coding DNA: TGTGCCACCAGCAGGAGGGAGGATACGCAGTATTTT.

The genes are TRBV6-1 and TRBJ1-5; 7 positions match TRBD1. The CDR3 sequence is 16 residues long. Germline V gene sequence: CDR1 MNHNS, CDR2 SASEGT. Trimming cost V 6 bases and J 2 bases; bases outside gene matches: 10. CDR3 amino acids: CASREQGLVGNQPQHF. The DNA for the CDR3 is TGTGCCAGCAGAGAACAGGGGCTCGTGGGCAATCAGCCCCAGCATTTT.

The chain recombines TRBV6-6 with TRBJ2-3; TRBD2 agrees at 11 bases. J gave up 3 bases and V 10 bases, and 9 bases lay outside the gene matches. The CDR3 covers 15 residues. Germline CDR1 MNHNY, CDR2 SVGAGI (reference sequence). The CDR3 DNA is TGTGCCACTCATGTAGCGGGAGGGCCGACAGATACGCAGTATTTT. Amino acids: CATHVAGGPTDTQYF.

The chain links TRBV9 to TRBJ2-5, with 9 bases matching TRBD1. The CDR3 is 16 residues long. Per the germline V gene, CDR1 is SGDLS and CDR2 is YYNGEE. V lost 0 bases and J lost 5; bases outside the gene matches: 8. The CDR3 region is CASSVDGTGFPETQYF. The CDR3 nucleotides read TGTGCCAGCAGCGTAGATGGGACAGGGTTTCCTGAGACCCAGTACTTC.

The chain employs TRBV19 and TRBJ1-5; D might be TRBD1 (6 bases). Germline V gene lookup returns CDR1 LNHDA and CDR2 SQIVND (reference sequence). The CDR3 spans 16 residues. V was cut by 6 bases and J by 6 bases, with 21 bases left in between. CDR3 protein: CASRHPWGGAGQPQHF. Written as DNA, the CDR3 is TGTGCCAGTAGACACCCGTGGGGGGGCGCGGGTCAGCCCCAGCATTTT.

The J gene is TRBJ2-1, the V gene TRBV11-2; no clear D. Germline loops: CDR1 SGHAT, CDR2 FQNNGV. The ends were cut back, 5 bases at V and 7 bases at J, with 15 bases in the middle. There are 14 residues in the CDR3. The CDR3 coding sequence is TGTGCCAGCAGCGAGACGGAGAGAGAAAATGAGCAGTTCTTC. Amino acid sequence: CASSETERENEQFF.

In nucleotides, the CDR3 is TGTGCCAGTAGTATATTACCCGGACAGGGGGGCTGGAATGAAAAACTGTTTTTT. Its translation is CASSILPGQGGWNEKLFF. J is TRBJ1-4 and V is TRBV19; 10 nucleotides agree with TRBD1. This CDR3 has 18 amino acids. The V gene end was trimmed by 2 bases and the J gene end by 5 bases; junction bases not matched to a gene: 11. Germline V gene sequence: CDR1 LNHDA, CDR2 SQIVND (reference sequence).

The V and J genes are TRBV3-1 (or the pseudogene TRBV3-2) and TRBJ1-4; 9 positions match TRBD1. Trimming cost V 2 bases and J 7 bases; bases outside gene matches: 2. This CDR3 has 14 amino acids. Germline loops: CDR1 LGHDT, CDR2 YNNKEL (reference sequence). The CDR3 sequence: CASSQTGGIEKLFF. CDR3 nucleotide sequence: TGTGCCAGCAGCCAAACAGGGGGCATTGAAAAACTGTTTTTT.

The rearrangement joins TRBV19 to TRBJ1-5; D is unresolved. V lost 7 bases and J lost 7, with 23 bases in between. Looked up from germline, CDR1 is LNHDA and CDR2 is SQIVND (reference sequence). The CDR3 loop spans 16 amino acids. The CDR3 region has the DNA TGTGCCAGTATACCCGGGAGCTTAGGACCTGCACAGCCCCAGCATTTT. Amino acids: CASIPGSLGPAQPQHF.

The CDR3 region is CAISLAGGTYNEQFF. The CDR3, as DNA: TGTGCCATCAGTTTAGCGGGAGGGACCTACAATGAGCAGTTCTTC. This rearrangement joins TRBV10-3 to TRBJ2-1, with 11 bases that match TRBD2. The CDR3 consists of 15 residues. Trimming at V came to 5 bases and at J to 2 bases, leaving 2 bases not matched to a gene. Germline assignment: CDR1 ENHRY and CDR2 SYGVKD.

CDR3 nucleotide sequence: TGTGCCAGCAGCTTAGACCTAGCGGGGGCCTACTACAATGAGCAGTTCTTC. This codes for CASSLDLAGAYYNEQFF. The gene calls are TRBV11-2 and TRBJ2-1; 10 nucleotides agree with TRBD2. This CDR3 spans 17 amino acids. V dropped 0 bases and J dropped 3; count of bases not matched to a gene: 5. Germline V gives CDR1 SGHAT, CDR2 FQNNGV. Together with reference TRBV11-2 and TRBJ2-1, the CDR3 gives the full variable domain: EAGVAQSPRYKIIEKRQSVAFWCNPISGHATLYWYQQILGQGPKLLIQFQNNGVVDDSQLPKDRFSAERLKGVDSTLKIQPAKLEDSAVYLCASSLDLAGAYYNEQFFGPGTRLTVL.

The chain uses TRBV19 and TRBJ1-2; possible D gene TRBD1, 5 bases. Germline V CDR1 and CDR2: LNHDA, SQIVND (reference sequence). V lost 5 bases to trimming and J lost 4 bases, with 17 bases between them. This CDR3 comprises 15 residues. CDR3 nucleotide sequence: TGTGCCAGTAGTTTCCCGGGGGAGAAGAGCTATGGCTACACCTTC. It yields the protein CASSFPGEKSYGYTF.

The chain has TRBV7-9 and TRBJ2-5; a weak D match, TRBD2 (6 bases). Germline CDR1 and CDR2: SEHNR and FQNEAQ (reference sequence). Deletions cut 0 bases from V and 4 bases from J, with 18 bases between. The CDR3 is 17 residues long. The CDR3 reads CASSLAELRERPETQYF. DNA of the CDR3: TGTGCCAGCAGCTTAGCGGAATTACGGGAGCGCCCAGAGACCCAGTACTTC. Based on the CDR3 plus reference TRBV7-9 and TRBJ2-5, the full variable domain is DTGVSQNPRHKITKRGQNVTFRCDPISEHNRLYWYRQTLGQGPEFLTYFQNEAQLEKSRLLSDRFSAERPKGSFSTLEIQRTEQGDSAMYLCASSLAELRERPETQYFGPGTRLLVL.

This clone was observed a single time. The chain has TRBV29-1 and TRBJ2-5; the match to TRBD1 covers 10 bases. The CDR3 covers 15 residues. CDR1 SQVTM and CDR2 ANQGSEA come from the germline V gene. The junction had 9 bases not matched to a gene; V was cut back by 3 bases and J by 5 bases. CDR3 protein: CSVDMRQGAGETQYF. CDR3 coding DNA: TGCAGCGTTGATATGCGACAGGGGGCCGGGGAGACCCAGTACTTC.

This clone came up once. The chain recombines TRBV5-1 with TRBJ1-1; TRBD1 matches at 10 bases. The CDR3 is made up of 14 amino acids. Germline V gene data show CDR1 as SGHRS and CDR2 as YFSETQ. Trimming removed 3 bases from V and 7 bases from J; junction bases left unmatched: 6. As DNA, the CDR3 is TGCGCCAGCAGCTGGCGGACAGGGGGAGATGAAGCTTTCTTT. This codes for CASSWRTGGDEAFF. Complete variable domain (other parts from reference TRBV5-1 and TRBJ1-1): KAGVTQTPRYLIKTRGQQVTLSCSPISGHRSVSWYQQTPGQGLQFLFEYFSETQRNKGNFPGRFSGRQFSNSRSEMNVSTLELGDSALYLCASSWRTGGDEAFFGQGTRLTVV.

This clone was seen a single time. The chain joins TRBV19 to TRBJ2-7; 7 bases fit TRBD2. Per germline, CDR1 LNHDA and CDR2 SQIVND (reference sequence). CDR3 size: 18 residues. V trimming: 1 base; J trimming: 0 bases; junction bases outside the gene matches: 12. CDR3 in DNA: TGTGCCAGTAGTATAGGCCCACACCTAGCGGCAAGCTCCTACGAGCAGTACTTC. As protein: CASSIGPHLAASSYEQYF. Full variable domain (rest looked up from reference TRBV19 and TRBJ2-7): DGGITQSPKYLFRKEGQNVTLSCEQNLNHDAMYWYRQDPGQGLRLIYYSQIVNDFQKGDIAEGYSVSREKKESFPLTVTSAQKNPTAFYLCASSIGPHLAASSYEQYFGPGTRLTVT.

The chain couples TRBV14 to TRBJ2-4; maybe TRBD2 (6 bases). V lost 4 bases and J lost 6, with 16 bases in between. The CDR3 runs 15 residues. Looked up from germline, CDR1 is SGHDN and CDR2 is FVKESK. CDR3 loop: CASSRGGHLGNIQYF. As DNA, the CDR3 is TGTGCCAGCAGCCGGGGAGGCCATCTAGGAAACATTCAGTACTTC.

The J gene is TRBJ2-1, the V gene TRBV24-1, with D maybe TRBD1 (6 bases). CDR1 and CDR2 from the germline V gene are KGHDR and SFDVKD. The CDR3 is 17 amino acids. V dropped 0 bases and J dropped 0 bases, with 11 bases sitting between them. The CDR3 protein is CATSDLRVGGSYNEQFF. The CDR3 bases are TGTGCCACCAGTGATTTGAGGGTAGGGGGCTCCTACAATGAGCAGTTCTTC.

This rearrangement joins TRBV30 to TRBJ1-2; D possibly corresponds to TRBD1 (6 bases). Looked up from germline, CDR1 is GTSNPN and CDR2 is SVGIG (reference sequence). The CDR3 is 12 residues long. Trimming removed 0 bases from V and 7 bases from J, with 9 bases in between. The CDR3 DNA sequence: TGTGCCTGGAGTGTCAAGGGGGTTGGCTACACCTTC. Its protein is CAWSVKGVGYTF.